This TCR beta chain was sequenced in a study of cytomegalovirus exposure and HLA in healthy donors. Study-wide results and caveats: Reports credit the classifier with highly specific, highly sensitive diagnosis of cytomegalovirus status. Follow-up analysis later connected one missense variant in DCLRE1C with trimming of TCR beta V- and J-genes. An analysis was carried out at a later point. It showed that HLA-associated TCR beta chains were more clonally expanded than equally common non-associated chains.

Per the germline V gene, CDR1 is SGHVS and CDR2 is FQNEAQ. V was clipped by 5 bases and J by 0 bases; unmatched bases: 7. This CDR3 contains 16 residues. Both 60 Vbeta primers and 13 Jbeta primers went into the PCR. This table comes from immunoSEQ multiplex PCR, and its TCRdb copy is limited to in-frame clones, with some not included. Here the sample spans about 84,000 clones, about 60% being singletons. For this clone: Its antigen is undetermined.

The sequenced sample was PBMCs. This TCR was sampled from a woman aged 40-49 years in good health and CMV-seropositive. The rearrangement joins TRBV7-8 to TRBJ2-1, with 7 bases identical to TRBD1. DNA of the CDR3: TGTGCCAGCAGCCGGACAGGACGCAGCTCCTACAATGAGCAGTTCTTC. Translating gives CASSRTGRSSYNEQFF.